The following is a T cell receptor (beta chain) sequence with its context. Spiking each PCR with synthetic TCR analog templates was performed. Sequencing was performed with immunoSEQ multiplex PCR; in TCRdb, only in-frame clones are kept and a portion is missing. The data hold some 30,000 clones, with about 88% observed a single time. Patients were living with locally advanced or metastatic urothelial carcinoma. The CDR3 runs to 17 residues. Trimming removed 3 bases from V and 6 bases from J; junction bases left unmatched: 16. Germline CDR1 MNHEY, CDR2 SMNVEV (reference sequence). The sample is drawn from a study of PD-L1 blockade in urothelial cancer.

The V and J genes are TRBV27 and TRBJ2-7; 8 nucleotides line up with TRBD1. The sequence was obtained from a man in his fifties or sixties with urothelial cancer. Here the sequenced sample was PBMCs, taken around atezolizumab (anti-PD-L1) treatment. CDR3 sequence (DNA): TGTGCCAGCAGTTTCTCTACCGGGACAGGCCGTCGGAGCGAGCAGTACTTC. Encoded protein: CASSFSTGTGRRSEQYF.